The clone carrying this T cell receptor (beta chain) was picked up a small number of times. Its antigen is not known. This entry comes from a study of T cells after yellow fever vaccination. For the study at large: Preparation used SMART-Seq v4 Ultra Low Input for the low-cell-number fractions.

Using its own MiXCR run on the 5' RACE reads, TCRdb lists one record per CDR3 protein. Here the sample spans some 400,000 distinct CDR3 sequences, 18% being singletons. Study-wide results and caveats: Contaminants from the bulk population, in the form of abundant clonotypes, could be found in FACS-sorted repertoires.

The V end lost 5 bases, the J end lost 2 bases, and 14 bases lay between the germline ends. CDR1 is GTSNPN and CDR2 is SVGIG in the germline V gene (reference sequence). This CDR3 comprises 14 residues. The source was PBMCs, collected before the yellow fever booster vaccination. This chain joins TRBV30 and TRBJ2-3, with D perhaps TRBD1 (6 bases). The receptor was derived from a man aged 18 to 29 who received the YFV17D yellow fever vaccine. In DNA form, the CDR3 reads TGTGCCTGGGGGAACAGGGCATTCACAGATACGCAGTATTTT. This sequence encodes CAWGNRAFTDTQYF. Looking up the rest from reference TRBV30 and TRBJ2-3 gives the full variable domain: SQTIHQWPATLVQPVGSPLSLECTVEGTSNPNLYWYRQAAGRGLQLLFYSVGIGQISSEVPQNLSASRPQDRQFILSSKKLLLSDSGFYLCAWGNRAFTDTQYFGPGTRLTVL.